One T cell receptor (beta chain) is described in this entry. Its target is not known. The sample is drawn from a study of CD8 T cells in Susac syndrome. As for the study in general: Blood was drawn from patients with Susac syndrome. At that point, they were therapy-naive, on corticosteroids, or on intravenous immunoglobulin alone. Findings of the study overall: When the CD4+ T cell repertoires of patients with Susac syndrome were examined, they did not show any clonal expansion.

cDNA came from approximately 0.5 to 1 ug RNA primed by random hexamers. The authors amplified TCR beta CDR3 across 54 Vbeta and 13 Jbeta using immunoSEQ multiplex PCR. TCRdb reprocessed the immunoSEQ multiplex PCR reads via MiXCR and lists one record per CDR3 protein. The data contain about 170,000 distinct CDR3 sequences, more than 95% of them singletons. Patients with Susac syndrome met diagnostic criteria that were recently defined for definite or probable disease. CDR1 and CDR2 (germline): MNHNS, SASEGT. Trimming pared 6 bases from V and 3 bases from J, leaving 16 bases between. The CDR3 sequence is 15 residues long.

The receptor comes from a human donor with Susac syndrome. The rearrangement joins TRBV6-1 to TRBJ2-3, with a tentative D call TRBD1 (6 bases). Material: CD4+ T cells from PBMCs. The CDR3 DNA sequence: TGTGCCAGCAGCCCAACCCCGACAGGAACAGATACGCAGTATTTT. It yields the protein CASSPTPTGTDTQYF.